This note documents a single TCR beta chain sequence. These data belong to a study of T cells in Graves' hyperthyroidism and ophthalmopathy. The length of the CDR3 is 17 residues. Germline V gives CDR1 SGHAT, CDR2 FQNNGV. V lost 3 bases and J 0 bases, leaving 15 bases between the germline ends. TCR beta CDR3 regions were amplified from RNA transcripts. During a first-round RT-PCR of the TCR CDR3, the HTBI primer set was used. From the multiplex PCR reads, TCRdb called clonotypes with MiXCR, one entry per CDR3 protein. The table includes approximately 870,000 distinct CDR3 sequences, around 39% detected once.

The rearrangement links TRBV11-2 to TRBJ1-3; D is unclear. The source material was blood. The clonotype comes from a man younger than 35 with Graves' hyperthyroidism. Here the CDR3 reads CASSFYEGSFSGNTIYF. The CDR3 DNA sequence: TGTGCCAGCAGCTTTTATGAGGGCTCCTTCTCTGGAAACACCATATATTTT.